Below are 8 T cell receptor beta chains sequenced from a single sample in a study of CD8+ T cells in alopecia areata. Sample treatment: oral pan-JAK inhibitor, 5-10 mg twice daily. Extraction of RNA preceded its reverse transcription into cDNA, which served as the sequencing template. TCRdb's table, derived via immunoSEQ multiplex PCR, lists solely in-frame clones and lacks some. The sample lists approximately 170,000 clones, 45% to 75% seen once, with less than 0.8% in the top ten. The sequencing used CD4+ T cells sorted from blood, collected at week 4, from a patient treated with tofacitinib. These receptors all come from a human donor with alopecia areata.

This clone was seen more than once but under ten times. CDR3 coding DNA: TGTGCCAGCAGCCTTTCCTGGGGTGGCTACACCTTC. It specifies CASSLSWGGYTF. The V gene is TRBV11-2, the J gene TRBJ1-2; D ambiguous. V lost 5 bases, J lost 7 bases, and 11 bases lay in between. The CDR3 is 12 residues long. CDR1 is SGHAT and CDR2 is FQNNGV in the germline V gene.

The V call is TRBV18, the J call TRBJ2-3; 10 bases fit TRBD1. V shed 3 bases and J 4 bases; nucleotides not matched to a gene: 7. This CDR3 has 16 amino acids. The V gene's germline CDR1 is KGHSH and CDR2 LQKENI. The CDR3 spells CASSPALGQGSDTQYF. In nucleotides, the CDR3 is TGTGCCAGCTCACCCGCGTTGGGACAGGGGTCAGATACGCAGTATTTT.

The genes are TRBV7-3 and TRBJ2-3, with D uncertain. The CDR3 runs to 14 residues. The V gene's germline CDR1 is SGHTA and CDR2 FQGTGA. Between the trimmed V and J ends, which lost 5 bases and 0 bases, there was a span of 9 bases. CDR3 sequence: CASSPTTSTDTQYF. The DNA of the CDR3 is TGTGCCAGCAGCCCAACGACTAGCACAGATACGCAGTATTTT.

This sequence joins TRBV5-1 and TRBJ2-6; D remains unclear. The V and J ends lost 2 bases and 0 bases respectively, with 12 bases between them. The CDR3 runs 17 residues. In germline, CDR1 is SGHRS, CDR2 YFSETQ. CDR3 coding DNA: TGCGCCAGCAGCTTCATAGGTACCAGCTCTGGGGCCAACGTCCTGACTTTC. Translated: CASSFIGTSSGANVLTF.

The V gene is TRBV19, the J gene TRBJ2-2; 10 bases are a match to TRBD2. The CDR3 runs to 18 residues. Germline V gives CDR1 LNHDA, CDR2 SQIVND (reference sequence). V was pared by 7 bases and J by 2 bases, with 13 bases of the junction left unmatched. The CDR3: CASTARTSGYSNTGELFF. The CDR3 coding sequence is TGTGCCAGTACCGCCAGGACTAGCGGTTACTCTAACACCGGGGAGCTGTTTTTT.

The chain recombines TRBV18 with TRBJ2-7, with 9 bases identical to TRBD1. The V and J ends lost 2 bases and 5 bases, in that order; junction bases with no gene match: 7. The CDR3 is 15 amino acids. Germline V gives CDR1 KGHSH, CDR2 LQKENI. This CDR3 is CASSPTGTGRHEQYF. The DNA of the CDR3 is TGTGCCAGCTCACCAACCGGGACAGGGCGCCACGAGCAGTACTTC.

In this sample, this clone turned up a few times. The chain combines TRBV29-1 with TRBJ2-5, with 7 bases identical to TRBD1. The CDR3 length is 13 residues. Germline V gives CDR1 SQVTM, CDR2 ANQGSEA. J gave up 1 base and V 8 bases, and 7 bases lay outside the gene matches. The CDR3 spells CSMAGTVQETQYF. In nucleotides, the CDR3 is TGCAGCATGGCCGGGACAGTCCAAGAGACCCAGTACTTC.

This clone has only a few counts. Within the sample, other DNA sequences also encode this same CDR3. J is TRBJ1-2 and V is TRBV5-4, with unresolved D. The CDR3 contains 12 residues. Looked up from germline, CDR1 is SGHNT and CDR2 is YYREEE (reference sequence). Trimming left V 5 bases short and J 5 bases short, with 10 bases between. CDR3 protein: CASSLTDYGYTF. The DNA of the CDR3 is TGTGCCAGCAGTTTAACAGATTATGGCTACACCTTC.